Following are 20 T cell receptor beta chains from one sample sequenced in a study of cytomegalovirus exposure and HLA in healthy donors. Repertoires were generated with immunoSEQ multiplex PCR, while TCRdb's copy carries only in-frame clones and drops some. The sample lists about 120,000 clones, about 83% occurring once. Source material: PBMCs. Receptors originate from a woman aged 25-40 years in good health and CMV-seronegative.

A few counts support this clone. The chain uses TRBV30 and TRBJ1-2; 7 nucleotides line up with TRBD1. The V gene's germline CDR1 is GTSNPN and CDR2 SVGIG (reference sequence). The length of the CDR3 is 11 residues. With 6 bases clipped from V and 7 bases from J, the junction kept 5 bases outside the gene matches. CDR3 DNA: TGTGCCTGTACAGGGGTGGTTGGCTACACCTTC. Translation: CACTGVVGYTF. The full variable domain, with the rest looked up from reference TRBV30 and TRBJ1-2, is SQTIHQWPATLVQPVGSPLSLECTVEGTSNPNLYWYRQAAGRGLQLLFYSVGIGQISSEVPQNLSASRPQDRQFILSSKKLLLSDSGFYLCACTGVVGYTFGSGTRLTVV.

The chain employs TRBV19 and TRBJ1-2; no firm D call. The V end was cut by 5 bases, the J end by 2 bases, with 12 bases between. CDR3 length equals 14 residues. CDR1 is LNHDA, CDR2 SQIVND, per germline (reference sequence). CDR3 sequence reads: CASSPDPTNYGYTF. The CDR3 DNA follows: TGTGCCAGTAGTCCCGATCCTACGAACTATGGCTACACCTTC.

CDR3 coding DNA: TGTGCCAGCAGCACTACCGGGACAGTGAACACTGAAGCTTTCTTT. Amino acid sequence: CASSTTGTVNTEAFF. J is TRBJ1-1 and V is TRBV7-2; 7 nucleotides line up with TRBD1. CDR3 length: 15 residues. Germline loops: CDR1 SGHTA, CDR2 FQGNSA. V dropped 5 bases and J dropped 0; count of bases not matched to a gene: 6.

The chain links TRBV30 to TRBJ2-3, with D perhaps matching TRBD2 (5 bases). V dropped 4 bases and J dropped 8 bases, with 16 bases sitting between them. The CDR3 has 13 amino acids. Germline V lookup: CDR1 GTSNPN, CDR2 SVGIG (reference sequence). The CDR3 protein is CAWTRTPLATQYF. The CDR3 nucleotides are TGTGCCTGGACGCGGACTCCATTAGCTACGCAGTATTTT.

The chain links TRBV7-9 to TRBJ2-7, with D possibly matching TRBD2 (5 bases). Germline CDR1 SEHNR, CDR2 FQNEAQ (reference sequence). Trimming pared 6 bases from V and 0 bases from J, leaving 12 bases between. The CDR3 sequence is 14 residues long. CDR3: CASRLSLDSYEQYF. For the CDR3, the DNA is TGTGCCAGCAGACTCTCACTAGACTCCTACGAGCAGTACTTC.

V is TRBV5-4 and J is TRBJ2-2; the D gene is possibly TRBD1 (5 bases). Germline V gene sequence: CDR1 SGHNT, CDR2 YYREEE (reference sequence). The CDR3 is made up of 17 amino acids. V was trimmed by 5 bases and J by 0 bases, leaving 17 bases between them. The CDR3: CASRSDRSKPNTGELFF. The CDR3 DNA reads as TGTGCCAGCAGATCTGACAGATCCAAACCGAACACCGGGGAGCTGTTTTTT.

The rearrangement links TRBV5-1 to TRBJ2-3; 9 bases agree with TRBD2. Germline V gives CDR1 SGHRS, CDR2 YFSETQ. The CDR3 extends over 14 amino acids. The trim removed 6 bases at V and 4 bases at J, leaving 6 bases unmatched. CDR3 sequence reads: CASTGLAGADTQYF. The CDR3 DNA follows: TGCGCCAGCACGGGACTAGCTGGGGCAGATACGCAGTATTTT.

The chain couples TRBV10-1 to TRBJ2-3; D perhaps matches TRBD1 (7 bases). The V gene lost 6 bases and the J gene lost 3 bases, with 19 bases spanning the gap. This CDR3 is 16 amino acids long. CDR1 is WNHNN and CDR2 is SYGVQD in the germline V gene (reference sequence). CDR3 sequence (DNA): TGCGCCAGCAGCCCGAGGACAGGTCGGGGGACAGATACGCAGTATTTT. Its protein product is CASSPRTGRGTDTQYF.

The V and J genes are TRBV14 and TRBJ1-2, with no clear D. Germline V CDR1 and CDR2: SGHDN, FVKESK. The V end was cut by 2 bases, the J end by 6 bases, with 13 bases between. This CDR3 spans 14 amino acids. CDR3 DNA sequence: TGTGCCAGCAGCCAAAGATACCGCGATCATGGCTACACCTTC. Its translation: CASSQRYRDHGYTF.

The chain has TRBV11-3 and TRBJ2-5, with TRBD1 identical over 9 bases. CDR1 is SGHNT and CDR2 is YENEEA in the germline V gene. V lost 1 base and J lost 5; bases outside the gene matches: 5. This CDR3 is 15 amino acids long. The CDR3 protein is CASSLGTGEGETQYF. The CDR3 DNA reads TGTGCCAGCAGCTTAGGGACAGGGGAGGGGGAGACCCAGTACTTC. The whole variable domain, remainder taken from reference TRBV11-3 and TRBJ2-5, is EAGVVQSPRYKIIEKKQPVAFWCNPISGHNTLYWYLQNLGQGPELLIRYENEEAVDDSQLPKDRFSAERLKGVDSTLKIQPAELGDSAVYLCASSLGTGEGETQYFGPGTRLLVL.

The rearrangement joins TRBV4-3 to TRBJ1-5, with unresolved D. Germline CDR1 is LGHNA and CDR2 is YSLEER. Trimming removed 0 bases at V and 6 bases at J, with 6 bases between. This CDR3 region has 13 residues. In nucleotides, the CDR3 is TGCGCCAGCAGCCAAGAGGGAGGTCAGCCCCAGCATTTT. This sequence encodes CASSQEGGQPQHF.

V gene TRBV2 combines with J gene TRBJ2-5, with D possibly matching TRBD2 (5 bases). Trimming shortened V by 6 bases and J by 9 bases, and 11 bases separated the two germline ends. Germline CDR1 SNHLY, CDR2 FYNNEI. The CDR3 consists of 11 residues. The chain's CDR3 is CASSQPGAQYF. The CDR3, as DNA: TGTGCCAGCAGCCAACCCGGGGCCCAGTACTTC.

The genes are TRBV10-2 and TRBJ1-1; TRBD1 agrees at 7 bases. This CDR3 comprises 11 residues. With 7 bases clipped from V and 4 bases from J, the junction kept 0 bases outside the gene matches. Germline assignment: CDR1 WSHSY and CDR2 SAAADI. As DNA, the CDR3 is TGCGCCAGCACAGGGGGCACTGAAGCTTTCTTT. This codes for CASTGGTEAFF.

The chain has TRBV2 and TRBJ2-5; 7 nucleotides line up with TRBD1. Germline V lookup: CDR1 SNHLY, CDR2 FYNNEI. There are 13 residues in the CDR3. J gave up 7 bases and V 10 bases, and 12 bases lay outside the gene matches. In nucleotides, the CDR3 is TGTGCCACCCGGGAAGAGGGGGCGGGGACCCAGTACTTC. This translates into CATREEGAGTQYF.

In DNA, the CDR3 is TGTGCCACTCGGACTAGCGGGGGGGTTTACAATGAGCAGTTCTTC. The encoded protein is CATRTSGGVYNEQFF. V is TRBV19 and J is TRBJ2-1; 15 nucleotides line up with TRBD2. J was trimmed by 4 bases and V by 10 bases; bases with no gene match: 5. The CDR3 has 15 amino acids. The germline gives CDR1 LNHDA, CDR2 SQIVND (reference sequence).

V usage is TRBV7-2 and J usage is TRBJ2-7; D perhaps matches TRBD2 (6 bases). CDR1 is SGHTA and CDR2 is FQGNSA in the germline V gene. This CDR3 has 14 residues. V was shortened by 1 base and J by 7 bases, with 14 bases between the two germline ends. The CDR3 loop reads CASSLGIGAGEQYF. In DNA, the CDR3 is TGTGCCAGCAGCTTAGGCATAGGGGCGGGGGAGCAGTACTTC.

V and J are TRBV5-1 and TRBJ2-3; 10 bases fit TRBD2. The germline gives CDR1 SGHRS, CDR2 YFSETQ. CDR3 length equals 15 residues. J gave up 5 bases and V 5 bases, and 8 bases lay outside the gene matches. In DNA form, the CDR3 reads TGCGCCAGCAGTCGTGAGCGGGGGGGCTTAGATACGCAGTATTTT. Its protein is CASSRERGGLDTQYF.

Only a few counts were recorded for this clone. The sample has other DNA sequences that encode this CDR3 too. The chain employs TRBV11-2 and TRBJ2-7, with a possible D match to TRBD1 (5 bases). V was trimmed by 1 base and J by 1 base, leaving 5 bases between them. The CDR3 is 13 amino acids. Germline lookup yields CDR1 SGHAT and CDR2 FQNNGV. CDR3 DNA sequence: TGTGCCAGCAGCTTAGGACAGTCCTACGAGCAGTACTTC. Translated: CASSLGQSYEQYF.

The V call is TRBV7-3, the J call TRBJ2-2; possible D gene TRBD1, 6 bases. This CDR3 contains 14 residues. V lost 5 bases, J lost 7 bases, and 14 bases lay in between. CDR1 and CDR2 from the germline V gene are SGHTA and FQGTGA. CDR3 protein: CASSLDRNRGELFF. CDR3 nucleotide sequence: TGTGCCAGCAGCCTAGACAGGAATCGCGGGGAGCTGTTTTTT.

The rearrangement links TRBV30 to TRBJ2-7, with 9 bases that match TRBD2. Germline-derived CDR1 and CDR2 are GTSNPN and SVGIG (reference sequence). The V segment lost 4 bases and the J segment 7 bases; nucleotides outside the gene matches: 8. This CDR3 region has 13 residues. Here the CDR3 DNA reads TGTGCCTGGAATGCGGGGGGGCCGGGGGAGCAGTACTTC. Its translation: CAWNAGGPGEQYF. Together with reference TRBV30 and TRBJ2-7, the CDR3 gives the full variable domain: SQTIHQWPATLVQPVGSPLSLECTVEGTSNPNLYWYRQAAGRGLQLLFYSVGIGQISSEVPQNLSASRPQDRQFILSSKKLLLSDSGFYLCAWNAGGPGEQYFGPGTRLTVT.